Listed below are T cell receptor beta chains from one sample, sequenced in a study of breast tumors, draining lymph nodes, adjacent tissues. MiXCR, run by TCRdb on the multiplex PCR reads, gives a single entry per CDR3 protein. The table records about 150,000 distinct CDR3 sequences, approximately 32% of them present only once. The source material was axillary lymph node tissue. These receptors were obtained from a female donor with breast cancer. Some clones in this sample may be carry-over from other donors' samples. The CDR3 runs from the conserved cysteine through the conserved F or W. D genes are given only for firm matches. Size values are once, few and many counts, or a class for expanded clones, and some rows have none.

- TRBJ2-3 TRBV5-1 - CASSLGMNNEQYF TGCGCCAGCAGCCTTGGGATGAACAATGAGCAGTATTTT
many TRBJ1-5 TRBV6-1 - CASKTAEGMSYQPQHF TGTGCCAGCAAGACGGCCGAGGGGATGAGCTATCAGCCCCAGCATTTT
once TRBJ2-5 TRBV20-1 TRBD2 CSASGTNQETQYF TGCAGTGCTAGCGGGACTAACCAAGAGACCCAGTACTTT
many TRBJ2-6 TRBV5-5 - CASSLGPLSGANVLTF TGTGCCAGCAGCTTAGGTCCGCTCTCTGGGGCCAACGTCCTGACTTTC
many TRBJ1-2 TRBV5-1 TRBD1 CASSSRDSYGYTF TGCGCCAGCAGCTCCCGGGACAGCTATGGCTACACCTTC
many TRBJ1-5 TRBV5-5 - CASSLWVNQPQHF TGTGCCAGCAGCTTGTGGGTTAATCAGCCCCAGCATTTT
many TRBJ2-5 TRBV9 - CASSVGQAAETQSF TGTGCCAGCAGCGTAGGACAGGCGGCCGAGACCCAGTCCTTC
- TRBJ1-5 TRBV6-2/TRBV6-3 TRBD1 CASTPDRGRGNQPQHF TGTGCCAGCACCCCGGACAGGGGGCGGGGCAATCAGCCCCAGCATTTT
many TRBJ2-1 TRBV20-1 - CSASPAGSYNEQFF TGCAGTGCTAGTCCAGCGGGCTCCTACAATGAGCAGTTCTTC
once TRBJ1-2 TRBV7-8 - CASSFYICSAQPGQAYGYTF -